Listed here are 3 T cell receptor beta chains from one sample, sequenced in a study of blood T cell repertoires in COVID-19. Clones were read by immunoSEQ multiplex PCR, and TCRdb kept only the in-frame ones, dropping some. This sample has 230,000 or so clones, with about 79% found just once. The sample consisted of peripheral blood. The receptors stem from a woman aged 40 to 50 who had recovered from COVID-19.

The gene calls are TRBV4-3 and TRBJ2-3; D gene ambiguous. The CDR3 extends over 14 amino acids. V was pared by 2 bases and J by 2 bases, with 8 bases between. CDR1 and CDR2 (germline): LGHNA, YSLEER. CDR3: CASSQNPHTDTQYF. DNA of the CDR3: TGCGCCAGCAGCCAAAACCCACACACAGATACGCAGTATTTT.

The V gene is TRBV21-1, the J gene TRBJ2-1; TRBD2 was called by the table and not checked on the DNA. TRBV21-1 is marked as a pseudogene. CDR3 size: 17 residues. The CDR3 bases are TGTGCCAGCAGCAAAGAGGAGGGCGGGGGATCTTACAATGAGCAGTTCTTC. It is translated as CASSKEEGGGSYNEQFF.

The gene calls are TRBV18 and TRBJ2-7; TRBD1 agrees at 10 bases. V shed 3 bases, J shed 4 bases, and the junction held 6 bases outside the gene matches. This CDR3 is built from 15 residues. CDR1 is KGHSH, CDR2 LQKENI, per germline. The CDR3 protein is CASSPQGQGFYEQYF. For the CDR3, the DNA is TGTGCCAGCTCACCCCAGGGACAGGGGTTTTACGAGCAGTACTTC.